The 2 T cell receptor beta chains given below trace back to one sample, sequenced in a study of control samples from healthy donors and cancer patients (dated by TCRdb to 2018 to 2021). The method was the immunoSEQ multiplex PCR assay. As stored in TCRdb, this immuneACCESS dataset retains in-frame rearrangements with V and J assigned. A fraction of the clones does not appear; measured against another copy, unresolved V genes explain less than half of the discrepancy, and the remainder lacks a known reason. Across this sample there are around 95,000 clones, with around four fifths seen only once. The ten largest make up 15% to 20% of the sample. Sequenced: blood. These receptors were taken from a man aged 30 to 39 in good health.

Of note for this clone: Germline is not matched at one junction end, which may reflect a read error. The chain employs TRBV5-6 and TRBJ2-1; the match to TRBD2 covers 13 bases. The CDR3 loop spans 14 amino acids. Germline CDR1 reads SGHDT; CDR2 reads YYEEEE. This CDR3 reads CASSLGLAGHEQFF. For the CDR3, the DNA is TGTGCCAGCAGTTTGGGACTAGCGGGGCATGAGCAGTTCTTC.

J is TRBJ1-1 and V is TRBV28; no definite D call. The V gene's germline CDR1 is MDHEN and CDR2 SYDVKM. CDR3 size: 11 residues. Trimming shortened V by 8 bases and J by 1 base, and 5 bases separated the two germline ends. CDR3 residues: CASEGNTEAFF. The CDR3 nucleotides are TGTGCCAGCGAGGGGAACACTGAAGCTTTCTTT.